The next 17 T cell receptor beta chains were all read from a single sample in a study of T-cell reconstitution after alpha-beta-depleted transplantation in children. Using unique molecular identifiers, the investigators prepared the TCRbeta library. TCRdb reanalysed the PCR reads using MiXCR and keeps one entry per CDR3 protein. The sample records approximately 640,000 distinct CDR3 sequences, 16% being singletons. This specimen consisted of PBMCs from the stem cell graft donor, obtained from the stem cell graft. Receptors were obtained from a human donor who donated a stem cell graft to a child with acute myeloid leukemia.

CDR3 amino acids: CASRIQGAAEAFF. The CDR3 DNA reads as TGTGCCAGCAGAATTCAGGGGGCCGCTGAAGCTTTCTTT. The chain couples TRBV12-3 or TRBV12-4 to TRBJ1-1, with 8 bases lining up with TRBD1. With 6 bases clipped from V and 6 bases from J, the junction kept 6 bases outside the gene matches. The CDR3 has 13 amino acids.

A word on this clonotype: As the CDR3 is not closed by the conserved phenylalanine or tryptophan, this likely results from a read error. This chain connects TRBV7-9 to TRBJ1-1; TRBD1 matches 10 bases. J was trimmed by 1 base and V by 5 bases; bases with no gene match: 7. The CDR3 is 16 amino acids. CDR1 and CDR2 (germline): SEHNR, FQNEAQ (reference sequence). The CDR3 nucleotides read TGTGCCAGCAGCCCCGGGACAGGGGAGGGGAACACTGAAGCTTTCTCT. Its protein is CASSPGTGEGNTEAFS.

This clonotype occurred many times. The genes are TRBV29-1 and TRBJ2-2; 8 bases fit TRBD1. CDR3 length: 14 amino acids. Per the germline V gene, CDR1 is SQVTM and CDR2 is ANQGSEA. After removal of 7 bases from V and 2 bases from J, the junction contained 6 bases not matched to a gene. CDR3 in amino acids: CSGRGQGNTGELFF. CDR3 DNA: TGCAGCGGCCGCGGACAGGGAAACACCGGGGAGCTGTTTTTT.

This clonotype has only a few counts. The chain employs TRBV5-1 and TRBJ2-4, with TRBD2 as a possible D gene (6 bases). The CDR3 runs to 16 residues. V lost 2 bases and J lost 8, with 20 bases in between. From germline, CDR1 is SGHRS and CDR2 YFSETQ. The CDR3 DNA follows: TGCGCCAGCAGCTTCAACCGGGACTCCCCCAGGGACATTCAGTACTTC. Its protein product is CASSFNRDSPRDIQYF.

At least ten counts were recorded for this clonotype. The CDR3 coding sequence is TGCGCCAGCACCATACTAGCGGGCTTACCGGATGAGCAGTTCTTC. As protein: CASTILAGLPDEQFF. The chain recombines TRBV5-1 with TRBJ2-1; 9 bases align to TRBD2. From germline, CDR1 is SGHRS and CDR2 YFSETQ. CDR3 length: 15 amino acids. V lost 6 bases, J lost 8 bases, and 12 bases stayed unmatched.

In this sample, this clonotype turned up a few times. The rearrangement uses TRBV6-5 and TRBJ2-1; the D gene is possibly TRBD1 (6 bases). Trimming took off 0 bases at V and 1 base at J, with 13 bases between the two ends. The CDR3 contains 17 residues. Germline V gene lookup returns CDR1 MNHEY and CDR2 SVGAGI. The DNA of the CDR3 is TGTGCCAGCAGTTACTCCTCTACAGGGACATCCTACAATGAGCAGTTCTTC. Protein product: CASSYSSTGTSYNEQFF.

The V call is TRBV7-9, the J call TRBJ1-1, with TRBD1 matching over 8 bases. The CDR3 has 14 amino acids. Looked up from germline, CDR1 is SEHNR and CDR2 is FQNEAQ (reference sequence). With V trimmed by 2 bases and J by 5 bases, 4 bases remained unmatched. CDR3 sequence: CASSLNRGGTEAFF. CDR3 in DNA: TGTGCCAGCAGCTTAAACAGGGGGGGGACTGAAGCTTTCTTT. The complete variable domain, with remaining parts taken from reference TRBV7-9 and TRBJ1-1, reads DTGVSQNPRHKITKRGQNVTFRCDPISEHNRLYWYRQTLGQGPEFLTYFQNEAQLEKSRLLSDRFSAERPKGSFSTLEIQRTEQGDSAMYLCASSLNRGGTEAFFGQGTRLTVV.

CDR3 DNA sequence: TGCGCCAGCAGCCAAGATTGGGGGGGGGCCAACACAGATACGCAGTATTTT. It yields the protein CASSQDWGGANTDTQYF. The J gene is TRBJ2-3, the V gene TRBV4-3; TRBD2 might be the D (7 bases). Trimming left V 0 bases short and J 2 bases short, with 15 bases between. Germline CDR1 is LGHNA and CDR2 is YSLEER. This CDR3 is 17 amino acids long.

This clonotype occurred many times. The chain combines TRBV7-7 with TRBJ2-3, with a possible D match to TRBD2 (7 bases). The germline V and J ends were trimmed by 3 bases and 4 bases, with 14 bases remaining between them. In germline, CDR1 is SSHAT, CDR2 FNYEAQ (reference sequence). The CDR3 sequence is 15 residues long. The CDR3 bases are TGTGCCAGCAGCTTGAGGGGGGGTGATGCAGATACGCAGTATTTT. This codes for CASSLRGGDADTQYF.

This clonotype was picked up a small number of times. As DNA, the CDR3 is TGTGCCAGCTCACCACCGGGGGTAGCGGGGGACAATGAGCAGTTCTTC. Encoded protein: CASSPPGVAGDNEQFF. The rearrangement links TRBV18 to TRBJ2-1, with TRBD2 matching over 9 bases. With 0 bases clipped from V and 5 bases from J, the junction kept 5 bases outside the gene matches. The CDR3 has 16 residues. CDR1 is KGHSH and CDR2 is LQKENI in the germline V gene.

This chain joins TRBV20-1 and TRBJ1-5; D call uncertain. The CDR3 is made up of 13 amino acids. CDR1 and CDR2 from the germline V gene are DFQATT and SNEGSKA (reference sequence). V lost 6 bases, J lost 6 bases, and 15 bases lay in between. CDR3 bases: TGCAGTGCCATTTACGGGCCTTCTCAGCCCCAGCATTTT. It codes for CSAIYGPSQPQHF.

The chain carries TRBV5-1 and TRBJ2-5; 8 nucleotides align to TRBD1. Germline V gives CDR1 SGHRS, CDR2 YFSETQ. CDR3 length equals 14 residues. V lost 4 bases to trimming and J lost 3 bases; unmatched junction nucleotides: 5. CDR3 sequence: CASSPYRGEETQYF. The CDR3 DNA follows: TGCGCCAGCAGCCCCTACAGGGGGGAAGAGACCCAGTACTTC.

This clonotype was detected many times. This chain uses TRBV12-3 or TRBV12-4 with TRBJ2-2; TRBD2 agrees at 8 bases. The J segment lost 0 bases and the V segment lost 2 bases, leaving 5 bases of the junction unmatched. The CDR3 extends over 17 amino acids. CDR3 coding DNA: TGTGCCAGCAGTTTACAGGCGGGGGGCGCGAACACCGGGGAGCTGTTTTTT. Amino acid sequence: CASSLQAGGANTGELFF.

The chain employs TRBV6-1 and TRBJ2-3; D is uncertain. Deletions cut 11 bases from V and 1 base from J, with 13 bases between. Per germline, CDR1 MNHNS and CDR2 SASEGT. The length of the CDR3 is 13 residues. CDR3 sequence reads: CAVRRGGTDTQYF. The CDR3, as DNA: TGTGCCGTCAGGCGTGGGGGCACAGATACGCAGTATTTT.

This clonotype appeared many times. This chain uses TRBV5-4 with TRBJ2-5, with D unclear. V dropped 2 bases and J dropped 5 bases, with 13 bases sitting between them. The CDR3 runs 14 residues. From germline, CDR1 is SGHNT and CDR2 YYREEE (reference sequence). CDR3 region: CASSFNTDRETQYF. CDR3 DNA: TGTGCCAGCAGCTTTAACACGGATCGGGAGACCCAGTACTTC.

This clonotype has ten or more counts. J is TRBJ2-2 and V is TRBV6-5, with D uncertain. Deletions cut 2 bases from V and 2 bases from J, with 9 bases between. Germline loops: CDR1 MNHEY, CDR2 SVGAGI. This CDR3 region has 15 residues. The CDR3 bases are TGTGCCAGCAGTTACACAGCTGAAAACACCGGGGAGCTGTTTTTT. This encodes CASSYTAENTGELFF.

This clonotype was observed a few times. CDR3 amino acids: CSARPGQRVHYEQYV. The CDR3 DNA reads TGCAGTGCTAGGCCGGGACAGCGGGTCCACTACGAGCAGTACGTC. The chain joins TRBV20-1 to TRBJ2-7; TRBD1 is a possible D gene (7 bases). The V and J ends lost 3 bases and 3 bases respectively, with 18 bases between them. The CDR3 covers 15 residues. Germline CDR1 is DFQATT and CDR2 is SNEGSKA (reference sequence).